The 20 T cell receptor beta chains presented below share a single source sample, sequenced in a study of PD-1 blockade in classical Hodgkin lymphoma. After autologous stem cell transplantation all patients relapsed, and prior brentuximab vedotin exposure differed between cohorts. Clones were sequenced by immunoSEQ multiplex PCR, and TCRdb holds only the in-frame ones, with some missing. The table lists some 100,000 clones, more than 85% of them singletons. Material: peripheral blood mononuclear cells (PBMCs), obtained before the second cycle of nivolumab. The receptors were gathered from a human donor with classical Hodgkin lymphoma.

The rearrangement joins TRBV5-1 to TRBJ2-1, with 7 positions matching TRBD1. Germline V gene data show CDR1 as SGHRS and CDR2 as YFSETQ. After removal of 4 bases from V and 13 bases from J, the junction contained 8 bases not matched to a gene. The CDR3 runs 12 residues. Here the CDR3 DNA reads TGCGCCAGCAGCCTTGAGACAGGGTCTCAGTTCTTC. It codes for CASSLETGSQFF.

The chain combines TRBV2 with TRBJ1-2, with D possibly matching TRBD1 (6 bases). CDR1 is SNHLY and CDR2 is FYNNEI in the germline V gene. Trimming left V 8 bases short and J 7 bases short, with 17 bases between. CDR3 length: 13 amino acids. CDR3 bases: TGTGCCAGCCACCCGGACAGTACGGGTGGCTACACCTTC. Residues: CASHPDSTGGYTF.

The rearrangement uses TRBV6-1 and TRBJ1-5; TRBD1 matches at 7 bases. This CDR3 contains 14 residues. V dropped 6 bases and J dropped 6; count of bases not matched to a gene: 8. Germline-derived CDR1 and CDR2 are MNHNS and SASEGT. This CDR3 is CASRYRGWGQPQHF. The DNA for the CDR3 is TGTGCCAGCAGATACAGGGGTTGGGGTCAGCCCCAGCATTTT.

This chain connects TRBV6-5 to TRBJ2-1; a weak D match, TRBD2 (5 bases). CDR3 length: 12 residues. Trimming removed 2 bases from V and 7 bases from J, with 6 bases in between. Germline CDR1 and CDR2: MNHEY and SVGAGI. The DNA of the CDR3 is TGTGCCAGCAGTTACCCGGGGAATGAGCAGTTCTTC. Its translation is CASSYPGNEQFF.

The chain carries TRBV25-1 and TRBJ2-3, with D possibly TRBD1 on 6 matching bases. Trimming shortened V by 2 bases and J by 2 bases, and 14 bases separated the two germline ends. Looked up from germline, CDR1 is MGHDK and CDR2 is SYGVNS. The CDR3 extends over 16 amino acids. The CDR3 nucleotides are TGTGCCAGCAGTGAAACAGGGCAGTCCCCCACAGATACGCAGTATTTT. Its protein product is CASSETGQSPTDTQYF.

This clone has more than one count but fewer than ten. V usage is TRBV10-3 and J usage is TRBJ1-5, with D perhaps matching TRBD1 (6 bases). Per the germline V gene, CDR1 is ENHRY and CDR2 is SYGVKD. V lost 2 bases to trimming and J lost 4 bases, with 9 bases between them. The CDR3 spans 14 residues. The CDR3 region is CAISEQQGNQPQHF. In nucleotides, the CDR3 is TGTGCCATCAGTGAGCAGCAGGGGAATCAGCCCCAGCATTTT.

The chain joins TRBV9 to TRBJ2-5; D ambiguous. The CDR3 sequence is 14 residues long. Germline assignment: CDR1 SGDLS and CDR2 YYNGEE. V was shortened by 4 bases and J by 1 base, with 11 bases between the two germline ends. CDR3 in amino acids: CASSFGPPQETQYF. CDR3 nucleotide sequence: TGTGCCAGCAGCTTCGGACCGCCCCAAGAGACCCAGTACTTC.

The genes are TRBV19 and TRBJ1-5; a weak D match, TRBD1 (5 bases). This CDR3 comprises 16 residues. Trimming stripped 9 bases from V and 3 bases from J, with 21 bases between. CDR1 is LNHDA, CDR2 SQIVND, per germline (reference sequence). The CDR3 loop reads CASSTGFQRLNQPQHF. CDR3 sequence (DNA): TGTGCCAGCTCTACAGGTTTTCAAAGACTCAATCAGCCCCAGCATTTT.

The chain links TRBV29-1 to TRBJ2-2; 10 bases are shared with TRBD2. The trim removed 6 bases at V and 0 bases at J, leaving 4 bases unmatched. Germline V gene lookup returns CDR1 SQVTM and CDR2 ANQGSEA. CDR3 length equals 15 residues. DNA of the CDR3: TGCAGCGTCCTACTAGCGGGGTCGAACACCGGGGAGCTGTTTTTT. It is translated as CSVLLAGSNTGELFF.

This clone was found once. The chain employs TRBV19 and TRBJ1-5, with D unclear. The CDR3 is 14 amino acids. V was shortened by 4 bases and J by 3 bases, with 10 bases between the two germline ends. Per the germline V gene, CDR1 is LNHDA and CDR2 is SQIVND (reference sequence). The CDR3 here is CASSTMGDNQPQHF. The DNA of the CDR3 is TGTGCCAGTAGTACAATGGGAGACAATCAGCCCCAGCATTTT.

The V call is TRBV7-9, the J call TRBJ2-2; tentatively, D is TRBD1 or TRBD2 (5 bases each). V gave up 5 bases and J gave up 3 bases, with 19 bases separating them. Germline CDR1 is SEHNR and CDR2 is FQNEAQ (reference sequence). The CDR3 covers 17 residues. The CDR3 coding sequence is TGTGCCAGCAGCCCCCCCCGGGGCCAGGCCGACACCGGGGAGCTGTTTTTT. Translation gives CASSPPRGQADTGELFF.

The gene calls are TRBV20-1 and TRBJ2-7, with D hard to call. This CDR3 is 10 amino acids long. V lost 1 base, J lost 4 bases, and 2 bases lay in between. CDR1 is DFQATT and CDR2 is SNEGSKA in the germline V gene (reference sequence). The CDR3 reads CSARVYEQYF. In nucleotides, the CDR3 is TGCAGTGCTAGAGTGTACGAGCAGTACTTC.

The rearrangement joins TRBV19 to TRBJ2-1, with TRBD2 as a possible D gene (5 bases). Germline CDR1 is LNHDA and CDR2 is SQIVND (reference sequence). The CDR3 sequence is 13 residues long. The V and J ends lost 2 bases and 5 bases respectively, with 7 bases between them. The CDR3 loop reads CASSIYGNNEQFF. The DNA of the CDR3 is TGTGCCAGTAGTATATACGGGAACAATGAGCAGTTCTTC.

The chain is built from TRBV27 and TRBJ1-1; D is unresolved. The CDR3 spans 11 residues. CDR1 MNHEY and CDR2 SMNVEV come from the germline V gene (reference sequence). V lost 3 bases and J lost 7, with 6 bases in between. The CDR3 protein is CASSFGYEAFF. The CDR3 DNA is TGTGCCAGCAGTTTCGGATATGAAGCTTTCTTT.

This rearrangement joins TRBV30 to TRBJ2-2; 9 bases are shared with TRBD1. Germline CDR1 is GTSNPN and CDR2 is SVGIG (reference sequence). The CDR3 sequence is 13 residues long. Trimming removed 1 base from V and 6 bases from J; junction bases left unmatched: 0. The CDR3 DNA sequence: TGTGCCTGGAGTGGGACAGGGGCCGGGGAGCTGTTTTTT. This gives the protein CAWSGTGAGELFF.

This chain uses TRBV5-1 with TRBJ1-1; 8 bases fit TRBD1. This CDR3 has 16 residues. V lost 4 bases, J lost 0 bases, and 8 bases stayed unmatched. The germline V gene encodes CDR1 SGHRS and CDR2 YFSETQ. As DNA, the CDR3 is TGCGCCAGCAGCCTAGCCGGGACAGGTATGAACACTGAAGCTTTCTTT. Its translation is CASSLAGTGMNTEAFF.

In its sample, this clone was seen once. V is TRBV28 and J is TRBJ1-6, with D possibly matching TRBD1 (5 bases). CDR1 and CDR2 (germline): MDHEN, SYDVKM. The V end was cut by 4 bases, the J end by 10 bases, with 20 bases between. This CDR3 has 16 amino acids. CDR3 amino acids: CASSSATSLGGSPLHF. CDR3 in DNA: TGTGCCAGCAGTTCCGCCACGTCCCTGGGGGGGTCACCCCTCCACTTT.

The chain links TRBV4-2 to TRBJ1-6, with 7 bases fitting TRBD1. The junction had 4 bases not matched to a gene; V was cut back by 1 base and J by 4 bases. From germline, CDR1 is LGHNA and CDR2 YNFKEQ. CDR3 size: 16 residues. This chain's CDR3 is CASSQAGQAYNSPLHF. CDR3 sequence (DNA): TGTGCCAGCAGCCAAGCAGGACAGGCTTATAATTCACCCCTCCACTTT.

CDR3 sequence reads: CASSYPSGTGYGYTF. CDR3 nucleotides: TGTGCCAGCAGTTACCCATCCGGGACAGGGTATGGCTACACCTTC. V and J are TRBV6-5 and TRBJ1-2, with 9 bases matching TRBD1. Losses at the gene ends were 2 bases for V and 5 bases for J; bases not matched to a gene: 6. CDR1 is MNHEY and CDR2 is SVGAGI in the germline V gene. CDR3 size: 15 residues.

The CDR3 nucleotides read TGTGCCAGCAGCTTAGGGGGAGACTACTCCTACAATGAGCAGTTCTTC. Translated: CASSLGGDYSYNEQFF. This chain uses TRBV7-8 with TRBJ2-1; perhaps TRBD2 as D (5 bases). Trimming removed 1 base from V and 0 bases from J, with 10 bases in between. Germline CDR1 SGHVS, CDR2 FQNEAQ. The CDR3 sequence is 16 residues long.